The rows below give T cell receptor beta chains drawn from one sample of a study of cytomegalovirus exposure and HLA in healthy donors. The data were produced by immunoSEQ multiplex PCR, yet TCRdb's version contains in-frame clones alone and is incomplete. The sample has roughly 110,000 clones, about three quarters seen once. The sample consisted of PBMCs. These receptors came from a boy aged 5-17 years in good health and CMV-seronegative. Both conserved end residues are trimmed from each CDR3.

TRBJ1-2 | TRBV6-6 | ASSSLGTGTYGYT
TRBJ2-5 | TRBV5-6 | ASSWVTGVVETQY
TRBJ1-2 | TRBV30 | AWSVRRIYGYT
TRBJ2-7 | TRBV6-4 | ASSDSPGDEQY
TRBJ1-2 | TRBV5-4 | ASARVDYGYT
TRBJ1-5 | TRBV19 | ASSFGVNQPQH
TRBJ1-5 | TRBV28 | ASSSGVGYQPQH
TRBJ2-1 | TRBV5-4 | ASSPQAGGYEQF
TRBJ2-7 | TRBV5-1 | ASSLISGGEQY
TRBJ2-1 | TRBV15 | ATSPRGSYNEQF
TRBJ2-5 | TRBV5-8 | ASSARLAGKETQY
TRBJ2-7 | TRBV2 | ASSDAVKYEQY
TRBJ2-1 | TRBV5-4 | ASSSGTSGIYEQF
TRBJ2-2 | TRBV15 | ATSRPGQGRTGELF
TRBJ1-3 | TRBV28 | ASSVPGGLNTIY
TRBJ1-1 | TRBV5-8 | ASSYGASEAF
TRBJ2-3 | TRBV29-1 | SVESGTDTQY
TRBJ2-5 | TRBV5-6 | ASSLRGGGETQY
TRBJ1-2 | TRBV7-2 | ASSLALPGPTGNYGYT
TRBJ2-1 | TRBV6-7 | ASSYLPVRGGRNEQF
TRBJ1-2 | TRBV28 | ASSSVGEGYGYT
TRBJ2-7 | TRBV25-1 | ASSQQGYEQY
TRBJ2-7 | TRBV7-9 | ASSLGAGSSYEQY
TRBJ1-2 | TRBV30 | AWSVRRDHYGYT
TRBJ1-1 | TRBV25-1 | ASRLGAMNTEAF
TRBJ1-1 | TRBV7-9 | ASSPRRTGVPMNTEAF
TRBJ2-7 | TRBV6-5 | ASSYSGGSYEQY
TRBJ1-2 | TRBV4-1 | ASSQETGGTHLKRTFNYGYT
TRBJ2-7 | TRBV4-1 | ASSPSTTGTFYEQY
TRBJ2-7 | TRBV11-3 | ASGRRGKSYEQY
TRBJ1-1 | TRBV6-5 | ASRNRVNTEAF